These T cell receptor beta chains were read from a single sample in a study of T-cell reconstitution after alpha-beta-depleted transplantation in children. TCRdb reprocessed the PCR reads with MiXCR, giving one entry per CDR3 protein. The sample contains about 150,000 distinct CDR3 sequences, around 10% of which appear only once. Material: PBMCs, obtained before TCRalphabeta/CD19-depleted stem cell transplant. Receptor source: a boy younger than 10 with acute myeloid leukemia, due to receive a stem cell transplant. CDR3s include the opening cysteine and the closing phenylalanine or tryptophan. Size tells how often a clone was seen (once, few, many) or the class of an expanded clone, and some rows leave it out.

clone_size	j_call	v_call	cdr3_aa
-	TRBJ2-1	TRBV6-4	CASSEETSGGNEQFF
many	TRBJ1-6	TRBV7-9	CASQGVGSSYNSPLHF
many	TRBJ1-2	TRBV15	CATSTRQGSNYGYTF
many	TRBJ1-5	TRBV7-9	CASSLGASDLQPQHF
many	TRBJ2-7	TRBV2	CASSDGLAGGLSSYEQYF
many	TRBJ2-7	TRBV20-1	CSARDRRAEQYF
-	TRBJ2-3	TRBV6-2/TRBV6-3	CASRTGATDTQYF
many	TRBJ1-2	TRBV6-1	CASSEARGSYGYTF
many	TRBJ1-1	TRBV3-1	CASSPQAGRWFAEAFF
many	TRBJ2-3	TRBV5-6	CASSVGGGVTDTQYF
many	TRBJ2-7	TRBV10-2	CASGPSGGTAISYEQYF
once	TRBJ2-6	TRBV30	CAQQTGSSGANVLTF
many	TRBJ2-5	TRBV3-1	CASSTANIRETQYF
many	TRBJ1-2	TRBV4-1	CASSQDRVGTWAIGYTF
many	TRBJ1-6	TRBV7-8	CASSVGQGGSPLHF
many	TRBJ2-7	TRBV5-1	CASSLRLAGNYEQYF
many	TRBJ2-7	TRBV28	CASSSGGLPEQYF
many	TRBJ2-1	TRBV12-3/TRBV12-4	CASSRTSGLYNEQFF
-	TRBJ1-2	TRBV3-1	CATTQDMKPNYGYTF
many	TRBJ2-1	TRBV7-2	CASSLVGTSGYNEQFF
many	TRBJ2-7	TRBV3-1	CASSQDPPEQYF
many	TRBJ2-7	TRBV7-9	CASGREPHEQYF
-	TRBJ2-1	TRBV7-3	CASSWGQGSYNEQFF
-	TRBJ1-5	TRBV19	CASSTTGGRGQPQHF
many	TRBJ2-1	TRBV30	CAWSPLGEQFF
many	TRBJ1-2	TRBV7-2	CASSPRQYGYTF
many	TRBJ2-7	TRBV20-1	CSARVQGSYEQYF
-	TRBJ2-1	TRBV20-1	CSAPLAEGHEQFF
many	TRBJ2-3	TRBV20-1	CSAREVRDTDTQYF
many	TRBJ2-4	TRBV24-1	CATQRTGENIQYF
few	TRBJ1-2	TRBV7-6	CASSLADGNGYTF
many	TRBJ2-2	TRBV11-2	CASSLNGGQFTGELFF
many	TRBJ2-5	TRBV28	CASSSPLWQGETQYF
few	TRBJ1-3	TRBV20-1	CSARPGTGFSGNTIYF
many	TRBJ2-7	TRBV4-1	CASSQVLAWEGRDEQYF
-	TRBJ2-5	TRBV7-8	CASSLVTPGETQYF
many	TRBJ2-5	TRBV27	CASSPRPGGETQYF
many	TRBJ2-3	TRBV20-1	CSAGYLGTSGRGTDTQYF
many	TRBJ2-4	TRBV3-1	CASSQEIGGSKNIQYF
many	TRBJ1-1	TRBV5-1	CASSLGVGAKMNTEAFF
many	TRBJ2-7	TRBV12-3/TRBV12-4	CASSPDHSKQYF